This T cell receptor (beta chain) was profiled in a study of identical twins. TCRdb called the 5' RACE reads again in MiXCR, with one record for every CDR3 protein. The sample has around 490,000 distinct CDR3 sequences; around 15% are singletons. This same sample was also part of a study on yellow fever vaccine responses in identical twins.

The sequence was collected from a young woman in good health. Sequences were obtained from CD4+ T cells sorted from blood.

The CDR3 bases are TGTGCCAGCTCACCAATGGAGAGGAACACCGGGGAGCTGTTTTTT. It is translated as CASSPMERNTGELFF. The gene calls are TRBV18 and TRBJ2-2; D unresolved. CDR1 is KGHSH and CDR2 is LQKENI in the germline V gene. Trimming removed 2 bases at V and 1 base at J, with 8 bases between. The CDR3 consists of 15 residues.